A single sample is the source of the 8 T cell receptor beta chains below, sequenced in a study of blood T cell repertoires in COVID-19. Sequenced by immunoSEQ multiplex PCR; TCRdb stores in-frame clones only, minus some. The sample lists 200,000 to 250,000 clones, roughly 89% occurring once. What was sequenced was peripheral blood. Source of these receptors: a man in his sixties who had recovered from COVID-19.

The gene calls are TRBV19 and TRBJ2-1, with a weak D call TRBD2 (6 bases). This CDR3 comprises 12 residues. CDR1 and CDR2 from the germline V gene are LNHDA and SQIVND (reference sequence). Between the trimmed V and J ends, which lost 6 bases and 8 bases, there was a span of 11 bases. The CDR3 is CASRSGGYEQFF. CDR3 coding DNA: TGTGCCAGTAGGTCCGGGGGTTATGAGCAGTTCTTC.

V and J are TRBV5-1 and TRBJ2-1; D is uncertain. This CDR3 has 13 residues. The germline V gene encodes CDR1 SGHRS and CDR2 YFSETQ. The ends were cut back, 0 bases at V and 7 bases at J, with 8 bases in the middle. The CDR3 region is CASSLDSYNEQFF. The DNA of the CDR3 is TGCGCCAGCAGCTTGGACAGTTATAATGAGCAGTTCTTC. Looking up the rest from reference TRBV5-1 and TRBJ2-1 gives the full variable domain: KAGVTQTPRYLIKTRGQQVTLSCSPISGHRSVSWYQQTPGQGLQFLFEYFSETQRNKGNFPGRFSGRQFSNSRSEMNVSTLELGDSALYLCASSLDSYNEQFFGPGTRLTVL.

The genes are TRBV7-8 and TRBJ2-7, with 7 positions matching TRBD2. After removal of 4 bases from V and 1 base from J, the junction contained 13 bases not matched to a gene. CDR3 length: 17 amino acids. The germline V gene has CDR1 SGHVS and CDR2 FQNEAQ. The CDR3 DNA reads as TGTGCCAGCAGCTCCCCCCCGCGTGGGAGGGCATCCTACGAGCAGTACTTC. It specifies CASSSPPRGRASYEQYF.

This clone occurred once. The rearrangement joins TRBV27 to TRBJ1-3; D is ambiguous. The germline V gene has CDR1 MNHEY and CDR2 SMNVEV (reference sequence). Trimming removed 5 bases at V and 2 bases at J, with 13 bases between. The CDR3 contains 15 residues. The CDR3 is CASSKGGRPGNTIYF. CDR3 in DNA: TGTGCCAGCAGTAAAGGCGGTCGTCCTGGAAACACCATATATTTT.

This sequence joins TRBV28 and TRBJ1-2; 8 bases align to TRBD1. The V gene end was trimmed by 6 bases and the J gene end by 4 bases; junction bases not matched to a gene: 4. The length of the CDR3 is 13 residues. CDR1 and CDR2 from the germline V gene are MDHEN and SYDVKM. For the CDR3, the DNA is TGTGCCAGCAGAGGACAGGGTAGCTATGGCTACACCTTC. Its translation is CASRGQGSYGYTF.

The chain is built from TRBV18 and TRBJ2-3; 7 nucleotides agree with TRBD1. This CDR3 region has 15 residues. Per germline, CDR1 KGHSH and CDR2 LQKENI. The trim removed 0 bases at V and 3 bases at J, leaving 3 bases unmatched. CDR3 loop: CASSPPIQGTDTQYF. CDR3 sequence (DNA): TGTGCCAGCTCACCACCTATACAGGGGACAGATACGCAGTATTTT.

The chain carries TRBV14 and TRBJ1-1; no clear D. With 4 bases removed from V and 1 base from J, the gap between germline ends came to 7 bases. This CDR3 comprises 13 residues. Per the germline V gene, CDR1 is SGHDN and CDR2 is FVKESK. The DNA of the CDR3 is TGTGCCAGCAGCCCCAAGAGGAACACTGAAGCTTTCTTT. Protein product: CASSPKRNTEAFF.

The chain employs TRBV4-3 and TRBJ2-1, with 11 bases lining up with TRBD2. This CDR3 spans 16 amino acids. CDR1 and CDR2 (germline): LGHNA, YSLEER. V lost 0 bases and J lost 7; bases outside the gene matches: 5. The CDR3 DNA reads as TGCGCCAGCAGCCAAGAGGGGCTAGCGGGGGGTAATGAGCAGTTCTTC. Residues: CASSQEGLAGGNEQFF.